This is a list of T cell receptor beta chains from one sample in a study of T cell responses to AZD1222 COVID-19 vaccine. The table came from immunoSEQ multiplex PCR; TCRdb's copy has only in-frame clones and leaves some out. Among 110,000 or so clones listed, roughly 91% were seen once. Here the sequenced sample was peripheral blood, taken 28 days after the second AZD1222 dose. These receptors all stem from an adult who received the AZD1222 COVID-19 vaccine. Each CDR3 is given with its conserved first and last residue. The D gene is left open where the match is weak. Not all rows give a size; the values are once, few, many and, for expanded clones, a class.

D: NA
J: TRBJ1-2
size: NA
V: TRBV14
DNA: TGTGCCAGCAGCCAGGCGGGGGTCCCCTATGGCTACACCTTC
CDR3: CASSQAGVPYGYTF

D: TRBD2
J: TRBJ2-1
size: NA
V: TRBV6-5
DNA: TGTGCCAGCAGTTGGGTTCGCGGGAGCTCCTACAATGAGCAGTTCTTC
CDR3: CASSWVRGSSYNEQFF

D: NA
J: TRBJ2-1
size: NA
V: TRBV6-2/TRBV6-3
DNA: TGTGCCAGCAGTTACTCGAGGCCCGGGAGTGGGCAGTTCTTC
CDR3: CASSYSRPGSGQFF

D: TRBD2
J: TRBJ2-7
size: NA
V: TRBV5-4
DNA: TGTGCCAGCAGCCAAGGTGGGAGCGGGAAGTGGAGCCTCGAGCAGTACTTC
CDR3: CASSQGGSGKWSLEQYF

D: NA
J: TRBJ1-1
size: NA
V: TRBV14
DNA: TGTGCCAGCAGCCAAAGGCTACAGGTCTGGGGGAACACTGAAGCTTTCTTT
CDR3: CASSQRLQVWGNTEAFF

D: NA
J: TRBJ2-2
size: NA
V: TRBV6-5
DNA: TGTGCCACCAGGGAGGCCGGGGAGCTGTTTTTT
CDR3: CATREAGELFF

D: TRBD1
J: TRBJ1-5
size: NA
V: TRBV7-2
DNA: TGTGCCAGCAGCCCGTCCCCGGACAGGGCTTCGATAGATCAGCCCCAGCATTTT
CDR3: CASSPSPDRASIDQPQHF

D: TRBD1
J: TRBJ2-7
size: once
V: TRBV4-1
DNA: TGCGCCAGCAGCCAATTCCTAACCTTGATGGACAGGGCAAAATACGAGCAGTACTTC
CDR3: CASSQFLTLMDRAKYEQYF

D: TRBD1
J: TRBJ2-1
size: NA
V: TRBV24-1
DNA: TGTGCCACCAGTGCTCTCGGGACAGGGGCGAGTTCGAATGAGCAGTTCTTC
CDR3: CATSALGTGASSNEQFF

D: NA
J: TRBJ2-5
size: NA
V: TRBV18
DNA: TGTGCCAGCTCACCCACCCGCCAAGTCAGGCAAGAGACCCAGTACTTC
CDR3: CASSPTRQVRQETQYF

D: NA
J: TRBJ1-2
size: once
V: TRBV5-1
DNA: TGCGCCAGCAGCTTGGTGTCAGGGCCTAACTATGGCTACACCTTC
CDR3: CASSLVSGPNYGYTF

D: NA
J: TRBJ2-5
size: few
V: TRBV6-6
DNA: TGTGCCAGCAGGAGAGATTGGGTGGCGGGACAAGAGACCCAGTACTTC
CDR3: CASRRDWVAGQETQYF

D: NA
J: TRBJ1-5
size: once
V: TRBV18
DNA: TGTGCCAGCTCACCACGGGTCGCTTCCAGGGTGAACAATCAGCCCCAGCATTTT
CDR3: CASSPRVASRVNNQPQHF

D: NA
J: TRBJ2-7
size: NA
V: TRBV2
DNA: TGTGCCAGCAGTGAGGGGGGCTACGAGCAGTACTTC
CDR3: CASSEGGYEQYF

D: NA
J: TRBJ1-2
size: NA
V: TRBV28
DNA: TGTGCCAGTTCACAAGCTATGGGCTACACCTTC
CDR3: CASSQAMGYTF

D: TRBD1
J: TRBJ1-3
size: NA
V: TRBV5-5
DNA: TGTGCCAGCAGCCTTACTGCGGCAGGGGGGTTAAACACCATATATTTT
CDR3: CASSLTAAGGLNTIYF

D: NA
J: TRBJ1-2
size: NA
V: TRBV29-1
DNA: TGCAGCGTCTTTGCACTTGGCTACACCTTC
CDR3: CSVFALGYTF

D: TRBD2
J: TRBJ2-1
size: NA
V: TRBV11-3
DNA: TGTGCCAGCAGCTTAGGGGCGGGAGATTACAATGAGCAGTTCTTC
CDR3: CASSLGAGDYNEQFF